This TCR beta chain stems from a study of shared clonotypes between healthy human individuals. Study background: CD4 naive and CD4 memory each took three plates per donor, while CD8 naive took two and CD8 memory one.

The CDR3 runs 15 residues. CDR1 is SGHRS and CDR2 is YFSETQ in the germline V gene. V was clipped by 0 bases and J by 3 bases, with 13 bases between them. Naive CD8 populations comprised CD45RO-negative cells positively selected for CCR7, excluding terminally differentiated effector memory CD45RA+ cells. The donors were adults (healthy and HIV-negative) with no recent acute infections or vaccinations. Produced via immunoSEQ multiplex PCR; TCRdb's table is partial and in-frame only. This table has fewer than 1 million clones, about 97% appearing once. V usage is TRBV5-1 and J usage is TRBJ2-7, with D tentatively TRBD1 (6 bases). The sequence was collected from a man aged 25-45 years in good health. Sequenced: naive CD8+ T cells sorted from blood. The CDR3 DNA reads as TGCGCCAGCAGCTTGGTGACAGGAAGACTCTACGAGCAGTACTTC. This sequence encodes CASSLVTGRLYEQYF.